This TCR beta chain emerged from a study of PD-1 blockade in classical Hodgkin lymphoma. The CDR3 has 13 amino acids. Measured with immunoSEQ multiplex PCR; TCRdb has only the in-frame clones, and not every one. The table records about 32,000 clones, 88% of them present only once. Note on this clone: Its cognate antigen is unknown.

Study-wide results and limits: Diminished baseline TCR diversity has been reported in newly diagnosed patients relative to healthy donors. No one has yet defined what causes the repertoire differences, which may be disease activity or prior therapy.

Time point defined: newly diagnosed, previously untreated cHL patient sample. Purification of CD4+ T cells from thawed PBMCs was achieved by magnetic negative selection. For comparison, PBMCs from newly diagnosed, untreated classical Hodgkin lymphoma were used. The chain recombines TRBV21-1 with TRBJ1-1. TRBV21-1 is shown as a pseudogene. Sequencing was done on a sample of CD4+ T cells from blood. The origin of this receptor is a human donor with classical Hodgkin lymphoma. DNA for the CDR3: TGTGCCAGCAGCCTGGACCGAGACACTGAAGCTTTCTTT. It encodes CASSLDRDTEAFF.